The 7 T cell receptor beta chains below come from one sample, sequenced in a study of blood T cells in healthy people across ages. Then a second PCR, running roughly 7 to 11 cycles, was carried out with a sample-barcoded 5' primer and a J-beta primer mix. TCRdb reprocessed the 5' RACE reads via MiXCR and lists one record per CDR3 protein. The data contain 1.5 million to 2 million distinct CDR3 sequences, around 50% of them singletons. Sequencing was carried out using blood. Receptors originate from a woman aged 40 to 50 in good health.

The sample holds a few counts of this clonotype. This chain connects TRBV28 to TRBJ2-3, with D possibly TRBD2 on 6 matching bases. The CDR3 is 15 residues long. Trimming left V 2 bases short and J 3 bases short, with 12 bases between. CDR1 and CDR2 (germline): MDHEN, SYDVKM. CDR3 sequence reads: CASSLLLRGTDTQYF. The CDR3 coding sequence is TGTGCCAGCAGTTTACTTCTCCGGGGGACAGATACGCAGTATTTT. Complete variable domain (other parts from reference TRBV28 and TRBJ2-3): DVKVTQSSRYLVKRTGEKVFLECVQDMDHENMFWYRQDPGLGLRLIYFSYDVKMKEKGDIPEGYSVSREKKERFSLILESASTNQTSMYLCASSLLLRGTDTQYFGPGTRLTVL.

The V call is TRBV9, the J call TRBJ2-5, with 9 bases matching TRBD1. Germline loops: CDR1 SGDLS, CDR2 YYNGEE. Germline trimming cut 0 bases from V and 5 bases from J; bases unmatched to any gene: 5. The CDR3 consists of 15 residues. As DNA, the CDR3 is TGTGCCAGCAGCGTAGACAGGGGGCGGATGGAGACCCAGTACTTC. Its translation is CASSVDRGRMETQYF.

The sample holds a few counts of this clonotype. The chain links TRBV28 to TRBJ1-2, with unresolved D. V gave up 5 bases and J gave up 8 bases, with 12 bases separating them. The CDR3 totals 12 residues. The germline CDR1 and CDR2 sequences are MDHEN and SYDVKM. Here the CDR3 DNA reads TGTGCCAGCAGTGCGTCCCTGGGGGGCTACACCTTC. It translates to CASSASLGGYTF.

The rearrangement links TRBV5-6 to TRBJ1-2, with 7 bases matching TRBD1. The CDR3 length is 16 residues. Germline trimming cut 1 base from V and 4 bases from J; bases unmatched to any gene: 10. CDR1 is SGHDT and CDR2 is YYEEEE in the germline V gene. The CDR3 loop is CASSLCGTVPLYGYTF. The CDR3 DNA follows: TGTGCCAGCAGCTTGTGCGGGACAGTTCCTCTCTATGGCTACACCTTC.

V is TRBV7-2 and J is TRBJ1-5, with D uncertain. V was cut by 3 bases and J by 4 bases, with 13 bases left in between. There are 15 residues in the CDR3. Germline V gene data show CDR1 as SGHTA and CDR2 as FQGNSA. The CDR3 loop is CASSFSGLDNQPQHF. CDR3 sequence (DNA): TGTGCCAGCAGCTTTTCAGGTTTAGATAATCAGCCCCAGCATTTT.

This chain joins TRBV6-5 and TRBJ2-7; tentative D call: TRBD1 (5 bases). The germline V gene has CDR1 MNHEY and CDR2 SVGAGI. The CDR3 spans 16 residues. V shed 2 bases and J shed 2 bases, with 16 bases lying between them. The CDR3 is CASSYRRQQYTYEQYF. In nucleotides, the CDR3 is TGTGCCAGCAGTTACCGCCGACAGCAATATACCTACGAGCAGTACTTC.

With respect to this clonotype: Given a much more abundant clone one base away, this may be a read error. The chain carries TRBV24-1 and TRBJ2-1; 9 nucleotides match TRBD1. Germline CDR1 is KGHDR and CDR2 is SFDVKD. This CDR3 is built from 15 residues. The CDR3 DNA reads TGTACCACCAGTGATCGGGACAGGGCTTACAATGAGCAGTTCTTC. Residues: CTTSDRDRAYNEQFF.